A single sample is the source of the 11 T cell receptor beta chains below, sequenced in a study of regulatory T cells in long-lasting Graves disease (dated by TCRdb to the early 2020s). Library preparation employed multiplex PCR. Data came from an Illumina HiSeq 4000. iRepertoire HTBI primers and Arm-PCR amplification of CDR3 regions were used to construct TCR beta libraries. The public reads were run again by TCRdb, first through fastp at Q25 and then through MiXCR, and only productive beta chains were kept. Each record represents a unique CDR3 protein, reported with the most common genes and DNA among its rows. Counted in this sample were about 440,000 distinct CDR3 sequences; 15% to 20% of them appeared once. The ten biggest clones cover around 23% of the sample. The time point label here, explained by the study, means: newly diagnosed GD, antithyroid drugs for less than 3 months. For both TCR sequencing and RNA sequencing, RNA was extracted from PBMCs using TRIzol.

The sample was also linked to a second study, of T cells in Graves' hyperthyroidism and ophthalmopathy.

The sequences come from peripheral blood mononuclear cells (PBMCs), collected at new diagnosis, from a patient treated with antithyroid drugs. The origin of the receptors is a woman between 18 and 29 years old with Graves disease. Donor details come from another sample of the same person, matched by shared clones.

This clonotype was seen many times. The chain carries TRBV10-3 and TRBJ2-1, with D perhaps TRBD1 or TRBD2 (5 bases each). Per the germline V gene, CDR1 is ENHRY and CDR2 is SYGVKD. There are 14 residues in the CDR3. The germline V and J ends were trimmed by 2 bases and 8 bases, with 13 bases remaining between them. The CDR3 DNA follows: TGTGCCATCAGTGAGGCCCTGGGGGTTGATGAGCAGTTCTTC. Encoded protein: CAISEALGVDEQFF.

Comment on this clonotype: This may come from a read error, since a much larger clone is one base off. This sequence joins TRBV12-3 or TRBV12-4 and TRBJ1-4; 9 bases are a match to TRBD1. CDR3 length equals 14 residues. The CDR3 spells CTSRPGQGREKLFF. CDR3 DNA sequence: TGTACCAGCAGACCGGGACAGGGACGAGAAAAACTGTTTTTT.

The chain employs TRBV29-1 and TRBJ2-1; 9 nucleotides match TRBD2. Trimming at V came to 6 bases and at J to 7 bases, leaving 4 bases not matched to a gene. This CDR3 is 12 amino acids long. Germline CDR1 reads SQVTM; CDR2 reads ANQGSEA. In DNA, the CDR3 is TGCAGCGTGCGACTAGCGGATAATGAGCAGTTCTTC. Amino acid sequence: CSVRLADNEQFF.

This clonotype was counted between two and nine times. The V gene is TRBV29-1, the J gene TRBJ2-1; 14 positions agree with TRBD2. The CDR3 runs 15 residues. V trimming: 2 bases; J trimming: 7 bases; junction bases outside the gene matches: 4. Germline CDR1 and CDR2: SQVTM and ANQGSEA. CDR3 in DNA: TGCAGCGTTGAACGGACTAGCGGGAGGCCAAATGAGCAGTTCTTC. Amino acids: CSVERTSGRPNEQFF.

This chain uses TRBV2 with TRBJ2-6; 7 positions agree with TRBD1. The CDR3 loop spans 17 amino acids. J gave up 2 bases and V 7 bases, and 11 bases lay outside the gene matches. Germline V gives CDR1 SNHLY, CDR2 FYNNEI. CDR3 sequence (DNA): TGTGCCAGCACACCGGGACAGAGAAATCCTGGGGCCAACGTCCTGACTTTC. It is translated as CASTPGQRNPGANVLTF.

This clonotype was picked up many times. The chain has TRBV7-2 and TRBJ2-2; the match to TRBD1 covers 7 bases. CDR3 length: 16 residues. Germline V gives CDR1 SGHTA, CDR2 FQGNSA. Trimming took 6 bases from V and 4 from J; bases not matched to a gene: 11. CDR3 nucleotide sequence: TGTGCCAGCAGTCCTGCCGGGACAGAGGTCACCGGGGAGCTGTTTTTT. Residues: CASSPAGTEVTGELFF.

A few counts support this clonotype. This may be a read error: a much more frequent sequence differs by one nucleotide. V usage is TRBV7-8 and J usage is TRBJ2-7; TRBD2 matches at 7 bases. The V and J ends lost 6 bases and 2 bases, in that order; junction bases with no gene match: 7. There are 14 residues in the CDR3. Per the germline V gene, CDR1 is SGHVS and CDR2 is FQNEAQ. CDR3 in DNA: TGTGCCAGCAGAAACGCTGGGGGGGCCTACGAGCAGTACTTC. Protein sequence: CASRNAGGAYEQYF.

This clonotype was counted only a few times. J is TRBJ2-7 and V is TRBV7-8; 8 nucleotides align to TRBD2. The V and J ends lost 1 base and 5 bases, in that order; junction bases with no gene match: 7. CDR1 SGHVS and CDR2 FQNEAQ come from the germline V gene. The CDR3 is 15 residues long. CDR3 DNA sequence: TGTGCCAGCAGCTTAGTGGGGACTAGAAAGCACGAGCAGTACTTC. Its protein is CASSLVGTRKHEQYF.

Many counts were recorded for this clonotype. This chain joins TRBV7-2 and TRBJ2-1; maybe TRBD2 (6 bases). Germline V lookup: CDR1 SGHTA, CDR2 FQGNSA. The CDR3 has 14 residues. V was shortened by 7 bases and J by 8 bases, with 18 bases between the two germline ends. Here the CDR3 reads CASMPGGPRDEQFF. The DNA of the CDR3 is TGTGCCAGCATGCCAGGAGGGCCCCGGGATGAGCAGTTCTTC.

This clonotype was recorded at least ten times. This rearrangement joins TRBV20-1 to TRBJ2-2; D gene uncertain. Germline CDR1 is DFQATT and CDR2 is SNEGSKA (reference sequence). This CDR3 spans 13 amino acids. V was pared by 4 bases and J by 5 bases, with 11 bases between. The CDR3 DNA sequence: TGCAGTGCTATTAGCATTTGGACCGGGGAGCTGTTTTTT. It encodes CSAISIWTGELFF.

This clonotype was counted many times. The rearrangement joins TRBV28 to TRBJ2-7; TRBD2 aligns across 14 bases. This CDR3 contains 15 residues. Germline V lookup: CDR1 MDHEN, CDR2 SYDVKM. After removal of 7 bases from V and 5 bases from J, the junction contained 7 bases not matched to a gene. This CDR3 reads CASTQLGLAGDEQYF. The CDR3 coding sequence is TGTGCCAGCACCCAATTGGGACTAGCGGGAGACGAGCAGTACTTC.